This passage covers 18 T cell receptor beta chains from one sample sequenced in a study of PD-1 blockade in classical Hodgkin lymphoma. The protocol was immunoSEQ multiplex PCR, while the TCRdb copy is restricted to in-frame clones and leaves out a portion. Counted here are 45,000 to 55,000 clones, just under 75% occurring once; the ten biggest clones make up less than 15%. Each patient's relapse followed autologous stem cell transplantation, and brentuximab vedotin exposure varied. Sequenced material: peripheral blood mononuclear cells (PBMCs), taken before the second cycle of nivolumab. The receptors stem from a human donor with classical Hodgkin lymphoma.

The CDR3 reads CAWCAGNTEAFF. The CDR3 nucleotides are TGTGCCTGGTGCGCAGGGAACACTGAAGCTTTCTTT. The chain is built from TRBV30 and TRBJ1-1; D remains unclear. The germline V gene encodes CDR1 GTSNPN and CDR2 SVGIG (reference sequence). The CDR3 covers 12 residues. The V end lost 5 bases, the J end lost 1 base, and 8 bases lay between the germline ends.

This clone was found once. The CDR3 protein is CASSAPSGTGVGGQFF. The DNA of the CDR3 is TGTGCCAGTAGTGCCCCCTCCGGGACAGGGGTAGGTGGGCAGTTCTTC. This chain connects TRBV19 to TRBJ2-1, with TRBD1 matching over 10 bases. Trimming removed 5 bases from V and 12 bases from J; junction bases left unmatched: 16. Germline V gene lookup returns CDR1 LNHDA and CDR2 SQIVND (reference sequence). CDR3 length: 16 residues.

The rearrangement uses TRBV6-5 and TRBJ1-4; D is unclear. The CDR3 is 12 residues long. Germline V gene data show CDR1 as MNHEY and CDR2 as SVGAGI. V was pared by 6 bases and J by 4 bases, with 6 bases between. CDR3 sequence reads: CASRELNEKLFF. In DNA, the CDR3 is TGTGCCAGCAGGGAGCTTAATGAAAAACTGTTTTTT.

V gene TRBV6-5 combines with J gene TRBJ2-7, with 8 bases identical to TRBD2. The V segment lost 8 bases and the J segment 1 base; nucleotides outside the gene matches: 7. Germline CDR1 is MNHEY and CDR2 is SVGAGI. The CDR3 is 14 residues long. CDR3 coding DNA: TGTGCCAGCTCGTCGGGAGGGGGTTCCTACGAGCAGTACTTC. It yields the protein CASSSGGGSYEQYF.

The CDR3 coding sequence is TGTGCCGGGCAGGTTTTCTCTGGAAACACCATATATTTT. Encoded protein: CAGQVFSGNTIYF. V and J are TRBV30 and TRBJ1-3; D gene unclear. CDR3 length: 13 amino acids. Germline CDR1 is GTSNPN and CDR2 is SVGIG (reference sequence). Trimming removed 8 bases from V and 0 bases from J, with 11 bases in between.

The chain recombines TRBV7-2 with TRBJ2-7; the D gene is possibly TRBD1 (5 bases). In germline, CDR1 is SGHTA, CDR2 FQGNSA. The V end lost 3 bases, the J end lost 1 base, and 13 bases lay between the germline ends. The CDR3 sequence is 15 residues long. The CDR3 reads CASSFQGSYSYEQYF. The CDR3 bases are TGTGCCAGCAGCTTCCAGGGATCCTATTCCTACGAGCAGTACTTC.

In DNA, the CDR3 is TGTGCCAGCAGCTTACGAGGGGAGACCCAGTACTTC. It translates to CASSLRGETQYF. The chain carries TRBV7-3 and TRBJ2-5, with D maybe TRBD2 (5 bases). The CDR3 is made up of 12 amino acids. CDR1 SGHTA and CDR2 FQGTGA come from the germline V gene. The V gene lost 2 bases and the J gene lost 5 bases, with 6 bases spanning the gap. The whole variable domain, filled in from reference TRBV7-3 and TRBJ2-5, reads GAGVSQTPSNKVTEKGKYVELRCDPISGHTALYWYRQSLGQGPEFLIYFQGTGAADDSGLPNDRFFAVRPEGSVSTLKIQRTERGDSAVYLCASSLRGETQYFGPGTRLLVL.

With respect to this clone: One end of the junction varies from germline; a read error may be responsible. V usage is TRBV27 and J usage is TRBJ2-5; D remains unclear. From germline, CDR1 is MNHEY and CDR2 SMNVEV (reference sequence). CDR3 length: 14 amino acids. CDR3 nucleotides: TGTGCCAGCAGTTTTGCCAGAAACCACGAGACCCAGTACTTC. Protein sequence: CASSFARNHETQYF.

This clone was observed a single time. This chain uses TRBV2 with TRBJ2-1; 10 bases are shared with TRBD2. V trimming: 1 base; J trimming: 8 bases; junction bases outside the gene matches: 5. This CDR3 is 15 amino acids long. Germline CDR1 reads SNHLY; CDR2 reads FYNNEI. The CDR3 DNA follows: TGTGCCAGCAGTGAAGTCGCTAGCGGGAGCGATGAGCAGTTCTTC. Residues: CASSEVASGSDEQFF.

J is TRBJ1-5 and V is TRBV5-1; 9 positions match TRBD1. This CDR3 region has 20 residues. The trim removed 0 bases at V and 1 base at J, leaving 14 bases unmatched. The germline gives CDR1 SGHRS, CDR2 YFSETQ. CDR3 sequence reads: CASSLERRDRAKYSNQPQHF. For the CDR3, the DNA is TGCGCCAGCAGCTTGGAGCGTCGGGACAGGGCTAAATACAGCAATCAGCCCCAGCATTTT.

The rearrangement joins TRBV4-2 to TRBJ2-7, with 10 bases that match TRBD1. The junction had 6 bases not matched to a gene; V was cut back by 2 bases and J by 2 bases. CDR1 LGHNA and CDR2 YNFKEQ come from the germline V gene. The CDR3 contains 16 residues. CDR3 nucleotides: TGTGCCAGCAGCCAAACGACAGGGGGCGTCGCCTACGAGCAGTACTTC. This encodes CASSQTTGGVAYEQYF.

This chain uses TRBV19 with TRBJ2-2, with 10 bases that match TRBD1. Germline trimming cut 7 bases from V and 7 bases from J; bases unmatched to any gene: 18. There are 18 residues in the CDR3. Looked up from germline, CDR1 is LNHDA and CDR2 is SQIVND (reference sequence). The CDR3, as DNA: TGTGCCAGTACCATAAGGGGGACAGGGGACCTGTTAGGCGGGGAGCTGTTTTTT. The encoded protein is CASTIRGTGDLLGGELFF.

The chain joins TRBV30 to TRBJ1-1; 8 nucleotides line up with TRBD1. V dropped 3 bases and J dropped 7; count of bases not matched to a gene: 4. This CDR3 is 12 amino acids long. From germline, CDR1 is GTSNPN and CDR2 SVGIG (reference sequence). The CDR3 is CAWRGQGSEAFF. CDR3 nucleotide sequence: TGTGCCTGGAGAGGACAGGGCAGTGAAGCTTTCTTT.

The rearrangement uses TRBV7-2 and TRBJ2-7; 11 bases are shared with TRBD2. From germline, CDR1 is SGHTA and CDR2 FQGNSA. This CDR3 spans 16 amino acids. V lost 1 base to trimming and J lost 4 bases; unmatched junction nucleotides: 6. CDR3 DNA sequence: TGTGCCAGCAGCTTAGTGAGTGGGACTAGCGGATACGAGCAGTACTTC. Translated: CASSLVSGTSGYEQYF.

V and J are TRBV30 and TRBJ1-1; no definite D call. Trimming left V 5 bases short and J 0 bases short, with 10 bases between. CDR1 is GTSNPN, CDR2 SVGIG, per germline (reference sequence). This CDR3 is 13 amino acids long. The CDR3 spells CAWASPMNTEAFF. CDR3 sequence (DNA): TGTGCCTGGGCAAGCCCCATGAACACTGAAGCTTTCTTT.

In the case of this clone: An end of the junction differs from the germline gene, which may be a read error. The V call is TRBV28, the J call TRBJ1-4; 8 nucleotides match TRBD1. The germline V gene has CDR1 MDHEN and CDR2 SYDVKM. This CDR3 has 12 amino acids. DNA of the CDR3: TGTGCCGGCAGGGGGCTCGATGAAAAACTGTTTTTT. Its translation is CAGRGLDEKLFF. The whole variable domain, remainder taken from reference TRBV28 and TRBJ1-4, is DVKVTQSSRYLVKRTGEKVFLECVQDMDHENMFWYRQDPGLGLRLIYFSYDVKMKEKGDIPEGYSVSREKKERFSLILESASTNQTSMYLCAGRGLDEKLFFGSGTQLSVL.

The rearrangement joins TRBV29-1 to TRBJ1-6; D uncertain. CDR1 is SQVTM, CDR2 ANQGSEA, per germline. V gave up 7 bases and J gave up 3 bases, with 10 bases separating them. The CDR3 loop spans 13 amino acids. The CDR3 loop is CSATADYNSPLHF. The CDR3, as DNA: TGCAGCGCCACCGCTGACTATAATTCACCCCTCCACTTT.

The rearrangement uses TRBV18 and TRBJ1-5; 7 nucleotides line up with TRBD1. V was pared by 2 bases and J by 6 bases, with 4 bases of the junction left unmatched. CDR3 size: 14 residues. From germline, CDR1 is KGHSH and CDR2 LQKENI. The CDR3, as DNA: TGTGCCAGCTCACCAGTACAGGGGAGTCAGCCCCAGCATTTT. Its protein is CASSPVQGSQPQHF.